This T cell receptor beta chain comes out of a study of T cells after yellow fever vaccination. MiXCR was run by TCRdb on the 5' RACE reads, yielding one entry per CDR3 protein. The sample has 100,000 to 150,000 distinct CDR3 sequences; approximately 9% are singletons. From germline, CDR1 is MGHRA and CDR2 YSYEKL. There are 15 residues in the CDR3. Trimming stripped 1 base from V and 5 bases from J, with 12 bases between. This clonotype was observed a handful of times. Sequenced here: CD8+ T cells sorted from PBMCs, sampled on the day of the yellow fever booster vaccination. The clonotype comes from a young man who received the YFV17D yellow fever vaccine. This chain uses TRBV4-1 with TRBJ2-1; weak D call: TRBD2 (5 bases). In DNA form, the CDR3 reads TGCGCCAGCAGCCAAGTGGAAGCGACTAACAATGAGCAGTTCTTC. Protein sequence: CASSQVEATNNEQFF.